Following are 32 T cell receptor beta chains from one sample sequenced in a study of CD8+CD57+ T cells in acquired aplastic anemia (dated by TCRdb to about 2018). Flow cytometry had shown CD8+CD57+ cell expansion in the patients selected for sequencing. Reads for this sample came from an Illumina HiSeq 2000. TCR beta VDJ combination and CDR3 sequence profiling used genomic DNA as the template. The raw public reads went through TCRdb reprocessing: fastp at Q25, MiXCR clone calling, in-frame beta chains kept. Duplicate CDR3 protein sequences are folded into a single record with the most common DNA and genes. In this sample the table shows around 220,000 distinct CDR3 sequences, approximately 51% of which occur a single time. The ten largest clones capture 15% to 20% of the sample. The sequenced sample was sorted CD4+, CD8+, or CD8+CD57+ T cells (not recorded which) from PBMCs. All receptors come from a human donor with aplastic anemia.

The table lists this clonotype with many counts. The chain couples TRBV5-1 to TRBJ1-1; D is perhaps TRBD1 (5 bases). V gave up 1 base and J gave up 3 bases, with 10 bases separating them. Germline loops: CDR1 SGHRS, CDR2 YFSETQ. The CDR3 has 14 residues. As DNA, the CDR3 is TGCGCCAGCAGCTTGCAGGGAGGCGACACTGAAGCTTTCTTT. This codes for CASSLQGGDTEAFF. Full variable domain (outside the CDR3, taken from reference TRBV5-1 and TRBJ1-1): KAGVTQTPRYLIKTRGQQVTLSCSPISGHRSVSWYQQTPGQGLQFLFEYFSETQRNKGNFPGRFSGRQFSNSRSEMNVSTLELGDSALYLCASSLQGGDTEAFFGQGTRLTVV.

This clonotype was observed a few times. The chain has TRBV4-1 and TRBJ1-4, with 7 nucleotides matching TRBD1. The V gene end was trimmed by 4 bases and the J gene end by 5 bases; junction bases not matched to a gene: 7. The length of the CDR3 is 15 residues. Germline assignment: CDR1 MGHRA and CDR2 YSYEKL. CDR3 in amino acids: CASSRSGQRNEKLFF. The CDR3 DNA sequence: TGCGCCAGCAGCCGCTCGGGACAGAGAAATGAAAAACTGTTTTTT.

In this sample, this clonotype turned up many times. This chain connects TRBV19 to TRBJ2-3; D call uncertain. Per the germline V gene, CDR1 is LNHDA and CDR2 is SQIVND (reference sequence). There are 15 residues in the CDR3. V lost 4 bases and J lost 6, with 17 bases in between. As DNA, the CDR3 is TGTGCCAGTAGTAACCGGCCTGGAGTGCGGGATACGCAGTATTTT. It translates to CASSNRPGVRDTQYF.

The rearrangement links TRBV12-5 to TRBJ2-7, with a tentative D call TRBD1 (6 bases). Germline CDR1 LGHNT, CDR2 FRNRAP. The ends were cut back, 2 bases at V and 1 base at J, with 15 bases in the middle. The CDR3 is 16 amino acids. The CDR3 sequence is CASGLFRTVDSYEQYF. The CDR3 coding sequence is TGTGCTAGTGGTTTGTTCCGGACAGTAGATTCCTACGAGCAGTACTTC.

The J gene is TRBJ1-2, the V gene TRBV20-1, with D tentatively TRBD1 (5 bases). The length of the CDR3 is 12 residues. The germline CDR1 and CDR2 sequences are DFQATT and SNEGSKA (reference sequence). V gave up 6 bases and J gave up 6 bases, with 14 bases separating them. CDR3 nucleotide sequence: TGCAGTGCCTGGCGAGGGGCGGATGGCTACACCTTC. Translated: CSAWRGADGYTF.

The V call is TRBV2, the J call TRBJ2-3; no definite D call. The CDR3 has 14 residues. Germline CDR1 and CDR2: SNHLY and FYNNEI. Trimming took 0 bases from V and 0 from J, leaving 4 bases between them. CDR3: CASSEALSTDTQYF. As DNA, the CDR3 is TGTGCCAGCAGTGAAGCGTTAAGCACAGATACGCAGTATTTT.

The chain has TRBV29-1 and TRBJ2-1, with 8 bases that match TRBD2. The CDR3 has 13 residues. CDR1 and CDR2 from the germline V gene are SQVTM and ANQGSEA. The J segment lost 4 bases and the V segment lost 8 bases, leaving 7 bases of the junction unmatched. The CDR3 reads CSSRSGDYNEQFF. The DNA for the CDR3 is TGCAGCAGCCGTAGCGGGGATTACAATGAGCAGTTCTTC.

This clonotype was counted at least ten times. The rearrangement uses TRBV11-2 and TRBJ1-2; weak D call: TRBD1 (5 bases). V was shortened by 1 base and J by 5 bases, with 14 bases between the two germline ends. Germline lookup yields CDR1 SGHAT and CDR2 FQNNGV. The CDR3 loop spans 15 amino acids. The CDR3 bases are TGTGCCAGCAGCTTAGGGAGGGGCGGACCTTATGGCTACACCTTC. Its protein is CASSLGRGGPYGYTF. Using reference TRBV11-2 and TRBJ1-2 for the parts outside the CDR3, the full variable domain is EAGVAQSPRYKIIEKRQSVAFWCNPISGHATLYWYQQILGQGPKLLIQFQNNGVVDDSQLPKDRFSAERLKGVDSTLKIQPAKLEDSAVYLCASSLGRGGPYGYTFGSGTRLTVV.

For this clonotype: Just one base apart from a much larger clone, this may be a read error. The conserved closing phenylalanine or tryptophan is absent in this CDR3, likely reflecting a read error. The V gene is TRBV3-1, the J gene TRBJ1-6; a weak D match, TRBD1 (5 bases). In germline, CDR1 is LGHDT, CDR2 YNNKEL (reference sequence). This CDR3 region has 16 residues. Trimming took off 4 bases at V and 10 bases at J, with 20 bases between the two ends. The CDR3: CASSRGHAELRSPLHL. In nucleotides, the CDR3 is TGTGCCAGCAGCCGGGGCCATGCAGAACTGAGGTCACCCCTCCACCTT.

The chain uses TRBV7-3 and TRBJ1-4, with TRBD1 as a possible D gene (5 bases). CDR3 length: 15 amino acids. Germline V CDR1 and CDR2: SGHTA, FQGTGA. The germline V and J ends were trimmed by 2 bases and 8 bases, with 15 bases remaining between them. CDR3 bases: TGTGCCAGCAGCTTAGGAACGCAGGGTGGGGAAAAACTGTTTTTT. Translating gives CASSLGTQGGEKLFF.

This clonotype has a handful of counts. This rearrangement joins TRBV7-9 to TRBJ2-7; TRBD1 agrees at 8 bases. Germline assignment: CDR1 SEHNR and CDR2 FQNEAQ (reference sequence). V dropped 5 bases and J dropped 2; count of bases not matched to a gene: 20. CDR3 size: 19 residues. This CDR3 reads CASSSTGTGTSRVTYEQYF. The CDR3 DNA sequence: TGTGCCAGCAGCAGCACCGGGACAGGAACCTCTCGCGTTACCTACGAGCAGTACTTC.

This clonotype was observed a handful of times. J is TRBJ1-5 and V is TRBV18, with 9 bases identical to TRBD1. Looked up from germline, CDR1 is KGHSH and CDR2 is LQKENI. The CDR3 totals 16 residues. Trimming at V came to 2 bases and at J to 6 bases, leaving 8 bases not matched to a gene. In DNA, the CDR3 is TGTGCCAGCTCACCAGTGGACAGGGGTTACACTCAGCCCCAGCATTTT. Its protein is CASSPVDRGYTQPQHF.

There are many counts of this clonotype. The chain couples TRBV11-2 to TRBJ2-1; 7 positions agree with TRBD1. Germline-derived CDR1 and CDR2 are SGHAT and FQNNGV. CDR3 size: 13 residues. The V segment lost 5 bases and the J segment 10 bases; nucleotides outside the gene matches: 8. CDR3 DNA: TGTGCCAGCAGCGTGACAGGGTGGGTGGAGCAGTTCTTC. As protein: CASSVTGWVEQFF.

Worth noting for this clonotype: An end of the junction does not agree with germline; a read error may underlie this. V usage is TRBV25-1 and J usage is TRBJ1-2, with D perhaps matching TRBD1 (5 bases). The germline V gene encodes CDR1 MGHDK and CDR2 SYGVNS. The CDR3 extends over 16 amino acids. The CDR3 protein is CASSLSAGFGIYGHTF. DNA for the CDR3: TGTGCCAGCAGCCTATCGGCAGGGTTCGGTATCTATGGCCACACCTTC.

The chain employs TRBV18 and TRBJ1-5; D may be TRBD1 (5 bases). CDR3 length equals 16 residues. V lost 3 bases and J lost 6, with 18 bases in between. Germline V gives CDR1 KGHSH, CDR2 LQKENI. CDR3 nucleotides: TGTGCCAGCTCACCGGGAGGGACCAAAGAAGGTCAGCCCCAGCATTTT. Its translation: CASSPGGTKEGQPQHF.

At least ten counts were recorded for this clonotype. This chain joins TRBV12-3 or TRBV12-4 and TRBJ1-3; TRBD1 is a possible D gene (5 bases). V dropped 5 bases and J dropped 0 bases, with 11 bases sitting between them. The CDR3 is 15 residues long. The CDR3 sequence is CASSGDVSSGNTIYF. Here the CDR3 DNA reads TGTGCCAGCAGTGGGGACGTAAGCTCTGGAAACACCATATATTTT.

This clonotype was seen at least ten times. The chain employs TRBV7-9 and TRBJ2-1, with 9 nucleotides matching TRBD2. The V and J ends lost 5 bases and 3 bases, in that order; junction bases with no gene match: 11. Germline V gives CDR1 SEHNR, CDR2 FQNEAQ (reference sequence). This CDR3 region has 17 residues. CDR3 DNA sequence: TGTGCCAGCAGCCGGGGGACCGCGGGGGGGAACTACAATGAGCAGTTCTTC. Translating gives CASSRGTAGGNYNEQFF.

There are many counts of this clonotype. This sequence joins TRBV7-2 and TRBJ2-5; D unresolved. The CDR3 spans 13 residues. Trimming took off 5 bases at V and 4 bases at J, with 11 bases between the two ends. Germline V CDR1 and CDR2: SGHTA, FQGNSA. The CDR3 here is CASSRVIRETQYF. The CDR3, as DNA: TGTGCCAGCAGCAGGGTCATCAGAGAGACCCAGTACTTC.

The sample holds many counts of this clonotype. CDR3 in DNA: TGTGCCAGCAGCCCCACGGGACAGCACTATAATTCACCCCTCCACTTT. This encodes CASSPTGQHYNSPLHF. The V call is TRBV9, the J call TRBJ1-6; 7 bases fit TRBD1. The junction had 7 bases not matched to a gene; V was cut back by 4 bases and J by 3 bases. Germline V gene sequence: CDR1 SGDLS, CDR2 YYNGEE. The CDR3 length is 16 residues.

The chain recombines TRBV12-3 or TRBV12-4 with TRBJ1-1; D is perhaps TRBD1 (5 bases). V was trimmed by 11 bases and J by 11 bases, leaving 15 bases between them. The CDR3 totals 10 residues. CDR3 residues: CALGGGWAFF. CDR3 sequence (DNA): TGTGCCTTGGGCGGGGGATGGGCTTTCTTT.

This clonotype was counted ten times or more. The rearrangement uses TRBV5-1 and TRBJ2-1; weak D call: TRBD1 (6 bases). The V end was cut by 5 bases, the J end by 4 bases, with 19 bases between. CDR3 length: 16 residues. The germline gives CDR1 SGHRS, CDR2 YFSETQ. The CDR3 is CASRFASGQGYNEQFF. The CDR3 bases are TGCGCCAGCAGGTTTGCCTCGGGACAAGGATACAATGAGCAGTTCTTC.

This chain joins TRBV11-1 and TRBJ2-1; D is perhaps TRBD2 (6 bases). There are 15 residues in the CDR3. The V end was cut by 3 bases, the J end by 1 base, with 10 bases between. The germline V gene has CDR1 SGHAT and CDR2 FQDESV (reference sequence). The CDR3 sequence: CASSLGGYSYNEQFF. DNA of the CDR3: TGTGCCAGCAGCTTGGGGGGATATTCCTACAATGAGCAGTTCTTC. The full variable domain, with the rest looked up from reference TRBV11-1 and TRBJ2-1, is EAEVAQSPRYKITEKSQAVAFWCDPISGHATLYWYRQILGQGPELLVQFQDESVVDDSQLPKDRFSAERLKGVDSTLKIQPAELGDSAMYLCASSLGGYSYNEQFFGPGTRLTVL.

This chain joins TRBV10-3 and TRBJ1-1, with D perhaps matching TRBD1 (5 bases). Germline lookup yields CDR1 ENHRY and CDR2 SYGVKD. Trimming left V 5 bases short and J 1 base short, with 8 bases between. The CDR3 has 13 amino acids. The CDR3 protein is CAISWGGNTEAFF. CDR3 sequence (DNA): TGTGCCATCAGTTGGGGGGGGAACACTGAAGCTTTCTTT.

This sequence joins TRBV28 and TRBJ2-7; D uncertain. CDR3 size: 11 residues. The V and J ends lost 4 bases and 4 bases respectively, with 5 bases between them. Germline V CDR1 and CDR2: MDHEN, SYDVKM. The CDR3: CASSSVYEQYF. In DNA form, the CDR3 reads TGTGCCAGCAGTTCTGTATACGAGCAGTACTTC.

This clonotype was counted ten times or more. The chain combines TRBV7-9 with TRBJ1-1; the D is unclear. The germline V gene has CDR1 SEHNR and CDR2 FQNEAQ (reference sequence). V was cut by 5 bases and J by 4 bases, with 14 bases left in between. CDR3 length equals 14 residues. CDR3 sequence: CASSHREDGTEAFF. The CDR3 DNA sequence: TGTGCCAGCAGCCACCGGGAGGACGGCACTGAAGCTTTCTTT.

The rearrangement uses TRBV18 and TRBJ1-1; a possible D gene is TRBD1 (5 bases). The ends were cut back, 5 bases at V and 4 bases at J, with 11 bases in the middle. Germline lookup yields CDR1 KGHSH and CDR2 LQKENI. The CDR3 sequence is 13 residues long. The CDR3 DNA reads as TGTGCCAGCTCATCCCTGGGGGGCACTGAAGCTTTCTTT. Its protein product is CASSSLGGTEAFF.

This clonotype was recorded many times. The rearrangement links TRBV4-1 to TRBJ2-6; D perhaps matches TRBD1 (6 bases). Trimming took off 4 bases at V and 3 bases at J, with 13 bases between the two ends. This CDR3 is built from 16 residues. CDR1 is MGHRA and CDR2 is YSYEKL in the germline V gene. The CDR3, as DNA: TGCGCCAGCAGCCGAAGCGCAGGGGATGGGGCCAACGTCCTGACTTTC. Translation: CASSRSAGDGANVLTF.

This clonotype has a count of ten or more. The chain joins TRBV5-1 to TRBJ1-2, with D unresolved. Per the germline V gene, CDR1 is SGHRS and CDR2 is YFSETQ. The V and J ends lost 3 bases and 4 bases respectively, with 10 bases between them. The CDR3 runs 13 residues. For the CDR3, the DNA is TGCGCCAGCAGCTCCCAAGGCGGCTATGGCTACACCTTC. Its translation: CASSSQGGYGYTF. The full variable domain, with the rest looked up from reference TRBV5-1 and TRBJ1-2, is KAGVTQTPRYLIKTRGQQVTLSCSPISGHRSVSWYQQTPGQGLQFLFEYFSETQRNKGNFPGRFSGRQFSNSRSEMNVSTLELGDSALYLCASSSQGGYGYTFGSGTRLTVV.

This clonotype was counted a few times. The rearrangement joins TRBV10-3 to TRBJ1-1; D is unresolved. The V end was cut by 8 bases, the J end by 4 bases, with 8 bases between. Germline loops: CDR1 ENHRY, CDR2 SYGVKD. The CDR3 spans 11 residues. CDR3 DNA sequence: TGTGCCATCGGATTGGGCACTGAAGCTTTCTTT. Protein sequence: CAIGLGTEAFF.

Note on this clonotype: A single base separates this from a much larger clone, so it may be a read error. The rearrangement uses TRBV4-1 and TRBJ1-6; D not resolved. Germline V gives CDR1 MGHRA, CDR2 YSYEKL. The CDR3 is made up of 15 amino acids. This chain's CDR3 is CASSQEGSHNSPPHF. The CDR3 coding sequence is TGCGCCAGCAGCCAAGAGGGCAGTCATAATTCACCCCCCCACTTT.

Many counts were recorded for this clonotype. V gene TRBV11-3 combines with J gene TRBJ1-1, with TRBD1 matching over 8 bases. The CDR3 has 14 residues. The germline V gene has CDR1 SGHNT and CDR2 YENEEA. The trim removed 4 bases at V and 1 base at J, leaving 2 bases unmatched. The CDR3 bases are TGTGCCAGCAGCTACGGGACAGGGAACACTGAAGCTTTCTTT. Translating gives CASSYGTGNTEAFF.

This clonotype appeared many times. The V call is TRBV9, the J call TRBJ2-7, with 8 nucleotides matching TRBD2. The J segment lost 3 bases and the V segment lost 4 bases, leaving 6 bases of the junction unmatched. The germline V gene encodes CDR1 SGDLS and CDR2 YYNGEE. The CDR3 loop spans 14 amino acids. The CDR3 bases are TGTGCCAGCAGCCCCCGGGCGGGGGGCTACGAGCAGTACTTC. Translating it yields CASSPRAGGYEQYF. Full variable domain (missing parts from reference TRBV9 and TRBJ2-7): DSGVTQTPKHLITATGQRVTLRCSPRSGDLSVYWYQQSLDQGLQFLIQYYNGEERAKGNILERFSAQQFPDLHSELNLSSLELGDSALYFCASSPRAGGYEQYFGPGTRLTVT.